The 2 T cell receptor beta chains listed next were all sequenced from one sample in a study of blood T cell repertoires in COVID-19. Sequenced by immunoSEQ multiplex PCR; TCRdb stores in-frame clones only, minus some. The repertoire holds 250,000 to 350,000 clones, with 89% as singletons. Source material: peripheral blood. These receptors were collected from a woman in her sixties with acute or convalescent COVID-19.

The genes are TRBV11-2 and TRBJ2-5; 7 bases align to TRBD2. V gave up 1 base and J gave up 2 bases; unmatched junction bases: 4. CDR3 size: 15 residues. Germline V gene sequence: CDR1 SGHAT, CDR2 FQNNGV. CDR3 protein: CASSLAGGIQETQYF. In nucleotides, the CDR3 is TGTGCCAGCAGCTTAGCGGGGGGTATTCAAGAGACCCAGTACTTC.

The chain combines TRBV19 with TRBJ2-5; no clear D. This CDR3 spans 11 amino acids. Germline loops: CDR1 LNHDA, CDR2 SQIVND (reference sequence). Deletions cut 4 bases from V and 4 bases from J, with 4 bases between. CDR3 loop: CASSKPETQYF. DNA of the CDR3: TGTGCCAGTAGTAAGCCAGAGACCCAGTACTTC. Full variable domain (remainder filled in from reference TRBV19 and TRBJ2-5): DGGITQSPKYLFRKEGQNVTLSCEQNLNHDAMYWYRQDPGQGLRLIYYSQIVNDFQKGDIAEGYSVSREKKESFPLTVTSAQKNPTAFYLCASSKPETQYFGPGTRLLVL.